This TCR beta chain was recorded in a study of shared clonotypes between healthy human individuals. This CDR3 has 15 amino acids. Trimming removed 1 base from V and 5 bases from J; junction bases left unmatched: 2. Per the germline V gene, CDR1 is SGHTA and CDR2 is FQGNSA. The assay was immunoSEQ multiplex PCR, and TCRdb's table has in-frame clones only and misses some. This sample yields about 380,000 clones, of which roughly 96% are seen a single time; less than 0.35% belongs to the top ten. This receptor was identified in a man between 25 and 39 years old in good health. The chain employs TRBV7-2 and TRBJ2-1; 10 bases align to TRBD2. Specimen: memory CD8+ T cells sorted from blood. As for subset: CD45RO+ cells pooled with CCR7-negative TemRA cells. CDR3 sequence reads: CASSLELAGNNEQFF. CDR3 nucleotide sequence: TGTGCCAGCAGCTTAGAACTAGCGGGAAACAATGAGCAGTTCTTC.